This TCR beta chain was profiled in a study of blood T cells in healthy people across ages (dated by TCRdb to about 2015). Some background on the complete study: In model experiments, template switching captured about one uniquely barcoded TCR beta cDNA molecule for every two T cells. The study measured age-related changes in TCR beta repertoire diversity using deep sequencing normalized with unique cDNA molecular identifiers. The study analyzed two additional independent replicas of 1 million unique cDNA reads from the same blood draw for two donors, one aged 18 to 29 and one aged 80 or older. Four age groups were formed from the donors: young (average about 15 years), middle-aged (roughly 38), aged (approximately 60) and long-lived (around 80). To avoid experimental bias, donors of different ages were randomly spread across the sequencing lanes. Study-wide findings and limitations: Bulk unsorted PBMC profiling prevented conclusive comparison of naive and antigen-experienced compartments. Observed TCR beta diversity correlated strongly with the percentage of naive T cells measured by flow cytometry. As age increased, observed TCR beta diversity per million T cells dropped in a roughly linear way, and a significant reduction was already evident by age about 36. Compared with the aged group, the long-lived group had more naive CD4+ T cells, fewer expanded clones and increased TCR diversity, suggesting age selection. Total diversity estimates from one million sequenced T cells were considered lower bounds and underestimates. Donor CMV infection status was unknown, potentially confounding age-related changes in expanded clonotypes.

Donors were 40 or so systemically healthy Caucasian individuals from Russia aged about 6 to 100 years. Each donor gave roughly 9.5 milliliters of peripheral blood, collected into EDTA-treated Vacutainer tubes. PBMCs were isolated by Ficoll-Paque density-gradient centrifugation, with at least 6 million obtained per sample. Trizol reagent was used to extract total RNA from PBMCs, with at least 6 micrograms per sample. The percentages of naive CD45RAhigh/CD27high T cells were determined by flow cytometry on a PBMC aliquot from every donor. CDR1 and CDR2 are drawn from the germline V gene: SGHTA, FQGNSA. The junction shows trimming of 4 bases on V and 1 base on J, plus 15 bases between the germline ends. From the cysteine up to the phenylalanine, the CDR3 has a length of 16 residues. This entry keeps only the CDR3 DNA: 48 bases, framed from base 1. This clonotype was recorded a few times. Its binding antigen is unknown. No qualities accompany the bases; no much larger clone lies one base away.

The method behind the library was 5' RACE. For sequencing, an Illumina HiSeq 2500 was employed. A second PCR of about 7 to 12 cycles was run with a J-beta primer mix and a sample-barcoded 5' primer. A template-switch 5' adaptor carrying 12 random nucleotides introduced a unique molecular identifier onto each TCR beta cDNA molecule. Each sample yielded at least 2.5 million CDR3-containing paired-end reads. All of the RNA was converted into first-strand cDNA using the Mint cDNA synthesis kit, with a TRBC-specific oligonucleotide serving as the primer. Following uracil-DNA glycosylase treatment, all cDNA underwent a first 18-cycle PCR with the universal primers M1SS and BC2_uni_R. From the authors' description of their analysis: For normalization, 1 million high-quality reads were randomly selected from each sample, with every read carrying a distinct molecular identifier. Reads with shared molecular identifiers were discarded instead of being binned into consensus sequences. CDR3 identification, clonotype clustering and error correction used MiTCR with a Q25 quality threshold and the strictest error-elimination algorithm. A nonparametric unseen species model with Euler transformation was used to estimate lower-bound total TCR beta diversity. The public reads were reanalyzed by TCRdb: fastp trimming at Q25, MiXCR alignment, in-frame beta chains only. When rows share a CDR3 protein, they turn into one entry using the most common DNA and genes. TCRdb's processing, not the study's, gives the V and J calls here. The sample has about 800,000 distinct CDR3 sequences on record, more than 35% of them singletons. Around 18% of the sample is taken by the ten largest.

Rearrangement joined TRBV7-2 to TRBJ2-3, with TRBD2 tentatively as D gene (6 bases match). Specimen: blood. This TCR came from a man older than 75 in good health. The nucleotides read TGTGCCAGCAGCTGGGCGGGGTCCGACGGCACAGATACGCAGTATTTT. It translates to CASSWAGSDGTDTQYF.